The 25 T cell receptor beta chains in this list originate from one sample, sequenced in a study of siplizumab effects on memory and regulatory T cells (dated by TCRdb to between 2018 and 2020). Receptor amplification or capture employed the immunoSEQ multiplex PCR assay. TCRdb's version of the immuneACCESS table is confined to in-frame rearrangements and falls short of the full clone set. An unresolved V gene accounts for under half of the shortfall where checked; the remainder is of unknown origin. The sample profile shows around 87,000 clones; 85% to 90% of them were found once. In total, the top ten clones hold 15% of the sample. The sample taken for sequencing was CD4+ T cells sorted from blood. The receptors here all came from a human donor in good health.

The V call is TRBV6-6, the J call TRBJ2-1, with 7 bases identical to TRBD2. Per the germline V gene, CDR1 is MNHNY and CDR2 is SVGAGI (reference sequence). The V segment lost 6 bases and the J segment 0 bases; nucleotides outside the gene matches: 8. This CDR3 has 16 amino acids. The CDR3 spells CASSRRTSDSYNEQFF. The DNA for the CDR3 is TGTGCCAGCAGCCGTAGAACTAGCGACTCCTACAATGAGCAGTTCTTC.

Written as DNA, the CDR3 is TGTGCCAGCAGCTCGGGACTCCTTCAAGAGACCCAGTACTTC. Its translation is CASSSGLLQETQYF. This sequence joins TRBV11-1 and TRBJ2-5; TRBD2 is a possible D gene (6 bases). This CDR3 comprises 14 residues. The germline gives CDR1 SGHAT, CDR2 FQDESV (reference sequence). Trimming removed 4 bases at V and 2 bases at J, with 11 bases between.

CDR3 protein: CASSLSGTDTGELFF. The CDR3 coding sequence is TGTGCCAGCAGTTTAAGTGGGACAGACACCGGGGAGCTGTTTTTT. J is TRBJ2-2 and V is TRBV27; 7 nucleotides agree with TRBD1. The CDR3 runs to 15 residues. The V gene end was trimmed by 2 bases and the J gene end by 3 bases; junction bases not matched to a gene: 3. In germline, CDR1 is MNHEY, CDR2 SMNVEV (reference sequence).

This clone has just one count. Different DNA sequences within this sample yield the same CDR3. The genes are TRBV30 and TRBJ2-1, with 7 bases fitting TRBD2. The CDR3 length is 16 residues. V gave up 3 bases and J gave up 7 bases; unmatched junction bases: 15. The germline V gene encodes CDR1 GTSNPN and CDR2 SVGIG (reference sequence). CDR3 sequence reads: CAWRGERGREDNEQFF. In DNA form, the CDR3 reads TGTGCCTGGAGGGGGGAAAGGGGTCGGGAGGATAATGAGCAGTTCTTC.

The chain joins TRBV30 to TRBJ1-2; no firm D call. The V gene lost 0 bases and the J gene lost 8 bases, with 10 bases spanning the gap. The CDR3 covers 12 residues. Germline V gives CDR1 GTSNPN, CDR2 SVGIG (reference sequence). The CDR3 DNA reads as TGTGCCTGGAGTGTACCCCAGCCCGGCTACACCTTC. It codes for CAWSVPQPGYTF.

The CDR3, as DNA: TGTGCCAGCAGCGTCCACCTGACTAGCGCTCAAGAGACCCAGTACTTC. Protein product: CASSVHLTSAQETQYF. The chain links TRBV9 to TRBJ2-5; 8 bases fit TRBD2. The V and J ends lost 2 bases and 2 bases, in that order; junction bases with no gene match: 8. This CDR3 contains 16 residues. Germline assignment: CDR1 SGDLS and CDR2 YYNGEE.

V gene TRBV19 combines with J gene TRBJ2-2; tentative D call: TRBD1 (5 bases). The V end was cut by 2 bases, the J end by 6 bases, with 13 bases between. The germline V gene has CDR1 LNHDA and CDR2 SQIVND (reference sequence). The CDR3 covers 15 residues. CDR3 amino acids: CASSIFAGKAGELFF. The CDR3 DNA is TGTGCCAGTAGTATATTTGCAGGGAAGGCCGGGGAGCTGTTTTTT.

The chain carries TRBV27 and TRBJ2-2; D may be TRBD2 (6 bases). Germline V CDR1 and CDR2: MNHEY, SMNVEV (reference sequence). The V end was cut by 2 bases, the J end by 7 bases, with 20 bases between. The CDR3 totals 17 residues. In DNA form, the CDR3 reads TGTGCCAGCAGTTTAGAAGGAGGGCAGCGCCAAAACGGGGAGCTGTTTTTT. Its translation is CASSLEGGQRQNGELFF.

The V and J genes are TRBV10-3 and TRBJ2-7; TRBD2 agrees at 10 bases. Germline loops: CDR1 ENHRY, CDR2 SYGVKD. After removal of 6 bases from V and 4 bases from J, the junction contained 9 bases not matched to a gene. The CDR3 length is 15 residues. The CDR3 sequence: CAIRNTGTSDYEQYF. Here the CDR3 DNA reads TGTGCCATCAGGAATACCGGGACTAGCGATTACGAGCAGTACTTC.

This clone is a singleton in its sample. The CDR3 spells CASSISVQGNIQYF. CDR3 nucleotide sequence: TGTGCCAGTAGTATAAGCGTACAGGGAAACATTCAGTACTTC. The rearrangement links TRBV19 to TRBJ2-4, with D maybe TRBD1 (6 bases). V was cut by 2 bases and J by 6 bases, with 11 bases left in between. This CDR3 has 14 residues. Looked up from germline, CDR1 is LNHDA and CDR2 is SQIVND (reference sequence).

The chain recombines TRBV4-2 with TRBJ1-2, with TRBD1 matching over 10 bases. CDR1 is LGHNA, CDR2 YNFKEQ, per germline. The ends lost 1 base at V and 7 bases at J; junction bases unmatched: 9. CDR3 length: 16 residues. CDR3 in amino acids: CASSQVRGQGVGGYTF. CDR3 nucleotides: TGTGCCAGCAGCCAAGTTCGAGGACAGGGGGTCGGTGGCTACACCTTC.

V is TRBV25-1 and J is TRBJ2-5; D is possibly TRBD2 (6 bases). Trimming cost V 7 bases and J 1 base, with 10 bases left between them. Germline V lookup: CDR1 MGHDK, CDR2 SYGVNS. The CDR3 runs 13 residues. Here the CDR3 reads CASMGLSQETQYF. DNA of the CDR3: TGTGCCAGCATGGGACTTTCCCAAGAGACCCAGTACTTC.

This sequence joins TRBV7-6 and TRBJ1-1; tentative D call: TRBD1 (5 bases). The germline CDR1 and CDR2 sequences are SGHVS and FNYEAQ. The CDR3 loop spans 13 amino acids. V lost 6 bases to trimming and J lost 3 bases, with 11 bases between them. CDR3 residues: CASRFDRDTEAFF. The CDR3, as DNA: TGTGCCAGCAGATTTGACAGAGACACTGAAGCTTTCTTT.

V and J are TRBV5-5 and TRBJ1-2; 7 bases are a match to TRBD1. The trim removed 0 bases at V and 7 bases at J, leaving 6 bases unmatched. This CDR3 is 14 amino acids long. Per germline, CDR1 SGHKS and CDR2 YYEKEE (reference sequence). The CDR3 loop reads CASSLEAGGGGYTF. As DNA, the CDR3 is TGTGCCAGCAGCTTGGAGGCAGGGGGAGGTGGCTACACCTTC.

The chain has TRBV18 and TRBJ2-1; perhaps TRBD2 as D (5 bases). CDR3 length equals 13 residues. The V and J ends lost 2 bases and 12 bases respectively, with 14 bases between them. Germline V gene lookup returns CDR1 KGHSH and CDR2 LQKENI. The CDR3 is CASSPVRDARQFF. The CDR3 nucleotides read TGTGCCAGCTCACCAGTCCGGGATGCTAGGCAGTTCTTC.

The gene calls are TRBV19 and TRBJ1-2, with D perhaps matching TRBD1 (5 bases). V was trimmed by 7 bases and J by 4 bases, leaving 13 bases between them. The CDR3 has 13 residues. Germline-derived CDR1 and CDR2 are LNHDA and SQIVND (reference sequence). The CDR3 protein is CASTPRGTYGYTF. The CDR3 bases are TGTGCCAGTACCCCCCGAGGGACCTATGGCTACACCTTC.

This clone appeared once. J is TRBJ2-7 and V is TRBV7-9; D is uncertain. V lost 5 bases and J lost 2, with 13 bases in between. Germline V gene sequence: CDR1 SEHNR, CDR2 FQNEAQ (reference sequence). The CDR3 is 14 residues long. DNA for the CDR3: TGTGCCAGCAGCAGAAGATCCGAGACCTACGAGCAGTACTTC. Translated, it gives CASSRRSETYEQYF.

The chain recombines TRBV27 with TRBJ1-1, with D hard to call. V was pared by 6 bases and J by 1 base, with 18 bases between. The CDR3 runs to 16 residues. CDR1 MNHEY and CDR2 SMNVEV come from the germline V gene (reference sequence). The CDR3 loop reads CASSGKRWSWNTEAFF. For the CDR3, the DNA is TGTGCCAGCAGCGGGAAGCGATGGTCATGGAACACTGAAGCTTTCTTT.

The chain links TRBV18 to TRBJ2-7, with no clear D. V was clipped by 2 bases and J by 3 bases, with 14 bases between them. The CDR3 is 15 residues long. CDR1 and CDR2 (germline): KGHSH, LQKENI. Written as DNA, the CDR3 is TGTGCCAGCTCACCAGAATGGGCCACCTTCTACGAGCAGTACTTC. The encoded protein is CASSPEWATFYEQYF.

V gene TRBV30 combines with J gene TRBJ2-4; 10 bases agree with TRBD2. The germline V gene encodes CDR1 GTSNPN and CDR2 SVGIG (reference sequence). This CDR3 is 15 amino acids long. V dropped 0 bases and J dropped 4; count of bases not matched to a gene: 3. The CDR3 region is CAWSVGLAAKNIQYF. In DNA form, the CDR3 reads TGTGCCTGGAGTGTTGGACTAGCGGCTAAAAACATTCAGTACTTC. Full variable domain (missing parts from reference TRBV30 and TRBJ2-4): SQTIHQWPATLVQPVGSPLSLECTVEGTSNPNLYWYRQAAGRGLQLLFYSVGIGQISSEVPQNLSASRPQDRQFILSSKKLLLSDSGFYLCAWSVGLAAKNIQYFGAGTRLSVL.

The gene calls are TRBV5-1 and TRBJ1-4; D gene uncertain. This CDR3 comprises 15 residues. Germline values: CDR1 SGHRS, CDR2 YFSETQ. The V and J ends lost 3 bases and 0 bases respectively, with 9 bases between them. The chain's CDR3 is CASSSNIATNEKLFF. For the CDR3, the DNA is TGCGCCAGCAGCTCTAACATTGCAACTAATGAAAAACTGTTTTTT.

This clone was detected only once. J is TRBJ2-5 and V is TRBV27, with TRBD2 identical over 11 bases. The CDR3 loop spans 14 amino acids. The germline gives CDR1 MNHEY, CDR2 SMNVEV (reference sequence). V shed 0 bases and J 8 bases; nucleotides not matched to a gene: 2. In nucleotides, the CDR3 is TGTGCCAGCAGTTTATCGGGACTAGCGGATACCCAGTACTTC. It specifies CASSLSGLADTQYF.

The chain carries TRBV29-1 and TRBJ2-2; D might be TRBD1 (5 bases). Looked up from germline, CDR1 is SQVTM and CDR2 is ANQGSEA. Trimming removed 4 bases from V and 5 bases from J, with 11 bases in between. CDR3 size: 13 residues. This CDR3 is CSVVFTGTGELFF. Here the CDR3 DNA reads TGCAGCGTTGTTTTTACAGGTACCGGGGAGCTGTTTTTT.

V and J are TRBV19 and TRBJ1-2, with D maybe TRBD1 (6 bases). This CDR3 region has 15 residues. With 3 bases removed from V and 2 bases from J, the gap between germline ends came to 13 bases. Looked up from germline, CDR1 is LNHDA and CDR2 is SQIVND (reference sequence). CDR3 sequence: CASSMTPGQNYGYTF. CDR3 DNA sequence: TGTGCCAGTAGTATGACCCCGGGACAAAACTATGGCTACACCTTC.

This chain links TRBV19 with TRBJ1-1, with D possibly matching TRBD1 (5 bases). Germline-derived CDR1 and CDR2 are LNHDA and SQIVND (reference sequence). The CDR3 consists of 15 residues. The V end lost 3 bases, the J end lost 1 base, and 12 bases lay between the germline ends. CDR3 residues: CASSIRGTSNTEAFF. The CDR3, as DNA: TGTGCCAGTAGTATTCGCGGGACCTCGAACACTGAAGCTTTCTTT.